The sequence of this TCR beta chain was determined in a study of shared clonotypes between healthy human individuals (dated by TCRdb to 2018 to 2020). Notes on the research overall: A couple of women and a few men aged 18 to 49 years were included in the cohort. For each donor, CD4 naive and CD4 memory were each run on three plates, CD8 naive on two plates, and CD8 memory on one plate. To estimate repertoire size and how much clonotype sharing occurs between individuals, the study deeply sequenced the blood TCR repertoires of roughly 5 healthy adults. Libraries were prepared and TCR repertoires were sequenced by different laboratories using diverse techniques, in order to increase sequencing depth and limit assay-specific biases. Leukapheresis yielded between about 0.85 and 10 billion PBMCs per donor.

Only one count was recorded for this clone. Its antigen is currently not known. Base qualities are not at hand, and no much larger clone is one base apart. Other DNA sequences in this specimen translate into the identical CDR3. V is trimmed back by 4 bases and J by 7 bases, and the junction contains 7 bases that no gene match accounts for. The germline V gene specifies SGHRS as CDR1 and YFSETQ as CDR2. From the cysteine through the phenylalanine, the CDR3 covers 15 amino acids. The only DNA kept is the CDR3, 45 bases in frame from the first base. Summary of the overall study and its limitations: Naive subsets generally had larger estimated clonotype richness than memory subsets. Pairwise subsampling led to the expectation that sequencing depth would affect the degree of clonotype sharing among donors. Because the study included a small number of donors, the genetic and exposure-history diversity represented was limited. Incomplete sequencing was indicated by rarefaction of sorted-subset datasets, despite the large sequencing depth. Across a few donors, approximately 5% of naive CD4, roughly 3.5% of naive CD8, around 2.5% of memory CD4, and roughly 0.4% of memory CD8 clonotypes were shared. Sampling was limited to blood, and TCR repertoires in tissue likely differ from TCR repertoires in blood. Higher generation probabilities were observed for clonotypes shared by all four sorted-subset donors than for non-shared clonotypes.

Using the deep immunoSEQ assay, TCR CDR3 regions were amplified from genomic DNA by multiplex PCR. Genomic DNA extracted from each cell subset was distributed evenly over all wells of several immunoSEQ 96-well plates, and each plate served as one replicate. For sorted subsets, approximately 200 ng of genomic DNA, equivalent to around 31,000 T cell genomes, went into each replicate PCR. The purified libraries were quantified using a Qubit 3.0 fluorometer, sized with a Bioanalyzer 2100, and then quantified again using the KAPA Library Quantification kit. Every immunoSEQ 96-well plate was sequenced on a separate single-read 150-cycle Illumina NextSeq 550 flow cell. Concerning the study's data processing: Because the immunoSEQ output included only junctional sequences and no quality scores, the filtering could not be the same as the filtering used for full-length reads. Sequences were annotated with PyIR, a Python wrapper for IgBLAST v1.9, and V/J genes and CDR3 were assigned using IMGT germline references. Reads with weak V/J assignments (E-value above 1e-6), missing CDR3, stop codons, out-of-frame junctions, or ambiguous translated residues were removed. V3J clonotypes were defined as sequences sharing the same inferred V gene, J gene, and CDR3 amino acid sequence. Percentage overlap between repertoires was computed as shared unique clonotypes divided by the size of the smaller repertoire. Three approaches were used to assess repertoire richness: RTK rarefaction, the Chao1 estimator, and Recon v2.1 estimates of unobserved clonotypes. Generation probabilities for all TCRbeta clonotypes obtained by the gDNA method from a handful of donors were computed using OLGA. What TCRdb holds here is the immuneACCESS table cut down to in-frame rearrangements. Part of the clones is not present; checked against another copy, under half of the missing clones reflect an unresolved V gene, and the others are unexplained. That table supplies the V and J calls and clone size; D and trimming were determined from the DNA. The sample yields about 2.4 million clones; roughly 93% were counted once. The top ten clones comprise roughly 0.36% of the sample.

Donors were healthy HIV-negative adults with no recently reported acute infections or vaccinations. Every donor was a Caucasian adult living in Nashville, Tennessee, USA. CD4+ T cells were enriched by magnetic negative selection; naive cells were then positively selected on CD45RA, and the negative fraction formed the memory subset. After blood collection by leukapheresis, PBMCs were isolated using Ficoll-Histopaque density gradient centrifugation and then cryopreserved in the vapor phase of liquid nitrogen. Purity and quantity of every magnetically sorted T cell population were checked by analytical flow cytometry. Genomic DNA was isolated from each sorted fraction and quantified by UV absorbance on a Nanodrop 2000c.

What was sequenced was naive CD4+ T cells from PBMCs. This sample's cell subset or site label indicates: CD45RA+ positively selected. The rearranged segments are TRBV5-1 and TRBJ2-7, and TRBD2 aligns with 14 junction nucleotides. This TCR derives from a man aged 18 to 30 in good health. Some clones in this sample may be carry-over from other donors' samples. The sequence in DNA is TGCGCCAGCAGCCCCGGGACTAGCGGGAGTGGGGAGCAGTACTTC. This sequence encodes CASSPGTSGSGEQYF. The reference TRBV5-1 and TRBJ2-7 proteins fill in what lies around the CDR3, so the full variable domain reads KAGVTQTPRYLIKTRGQQVTLSCSPISGHRSVSWYQQTPGQGLQFLFEYFSETQRNKGNFPGRFSGRQFSNSRSEMNVSTLELGDSALYLCASSPGTSGSGEQYFGPGTRLTVT.